This T cell receptor (beta chain) was documented in a study of Ad26.COV2.S vaccination and SARS-CoV-2 variants. CDR3 size: 14 residues. In germline, CDR1 is LNHDA, CDR2 SQIVND (reference sequence). V lost 6 bases to trimming and J lost 0 bases, with 9 bases between them. The treatment: some 20 received Ad26.COV2.S at low or high dose, single or two shots; roughly five received placebo; per-sample allocation not given. Sample collection was performed on day 63 after the first vaccine or placebo injection. Overall study results and limits: The study found higher spike-specific TCR breadth in vaccine than placebo recipients.

Sequencing used immunoSEQ multiplex PCR; TCRdb keeps in-frame clones, though not all of them. The data show 440,000 or so clones, around 90% seen once. With respect to this clone: Its antigen remains unknown.

This TCR was recovered from a person aged 18-60 years who received the Ad26.COV2.S COVID-19 vaccine or a placebo. Specimen: peripheral blood, collected in a trial of Ad26.COV2.S vaccine versus placebo. This chain connects TRBV19 to TRBJ1-3; D unresolved. This CDR3 is CASRDYNSGNTIYF. The CDR3, as DNA: TGTGCCAGTAGAGACTACAACTCTGGAAACACCATATATTTT.